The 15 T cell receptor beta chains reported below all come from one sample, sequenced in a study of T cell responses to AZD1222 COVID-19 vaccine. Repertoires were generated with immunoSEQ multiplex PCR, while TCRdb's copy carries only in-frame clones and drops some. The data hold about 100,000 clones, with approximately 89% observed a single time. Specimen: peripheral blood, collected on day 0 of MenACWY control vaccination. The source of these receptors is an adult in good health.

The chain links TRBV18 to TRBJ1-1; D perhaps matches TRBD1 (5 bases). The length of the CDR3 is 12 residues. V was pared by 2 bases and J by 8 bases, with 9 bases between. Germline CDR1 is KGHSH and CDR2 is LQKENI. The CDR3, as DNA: TGTGCCAGCTCACCAGGGGGTGGGGAAGCTTTCTTT. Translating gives CASSPGGGEAFF.

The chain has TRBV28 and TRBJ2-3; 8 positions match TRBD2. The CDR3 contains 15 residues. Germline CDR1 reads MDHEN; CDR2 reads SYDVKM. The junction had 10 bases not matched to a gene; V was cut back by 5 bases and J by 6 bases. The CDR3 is CASSDPDTGGDTQYF. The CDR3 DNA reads TGTGCCAGCAGTGACCCGGACACGGGGGGGGATACGCAGTATTTT. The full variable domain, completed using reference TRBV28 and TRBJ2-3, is DVKVTQSSRYLVKRTGEKVFLECVQDMDHENMFWYRQDPGLGLRLIYFSYDVKMKEKGDIPEGYSVSREKKERFSLILESASTNQTSMYLCASSDPDTGGDTQYFGPGTRLTVL.

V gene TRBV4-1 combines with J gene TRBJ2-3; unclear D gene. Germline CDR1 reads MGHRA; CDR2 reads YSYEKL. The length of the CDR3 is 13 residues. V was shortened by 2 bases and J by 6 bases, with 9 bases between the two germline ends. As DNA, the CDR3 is TGCGCCAGCAGCCAATTCAGCCGGGATACGCAGTATTTT. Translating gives CASSQFSRDTQYF.

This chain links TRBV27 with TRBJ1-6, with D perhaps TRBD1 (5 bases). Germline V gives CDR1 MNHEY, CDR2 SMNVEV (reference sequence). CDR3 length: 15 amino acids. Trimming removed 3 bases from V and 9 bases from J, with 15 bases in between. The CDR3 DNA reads TGTGCCAGCAGTTTGATGGTCCTCACAGGTTCACCCCTCCACTTT. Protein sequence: CASSLMVLTGSPLHF.

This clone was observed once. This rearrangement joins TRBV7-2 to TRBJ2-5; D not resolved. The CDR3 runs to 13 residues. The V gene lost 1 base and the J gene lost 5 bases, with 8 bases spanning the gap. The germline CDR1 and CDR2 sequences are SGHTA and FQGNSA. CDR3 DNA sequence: TGTGCCAGCAGCTTAGAGGCGAGGGAGACCCAGTACTTC. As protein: CASSLEARETQYF. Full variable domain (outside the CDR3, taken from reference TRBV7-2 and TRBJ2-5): GAGVSQSPSNKVTEKGKDVELRCDPISGHTALYWYRQSLGQGLEFLIYFQGNSAPDKSGLPSDRFSAERTGGSVSTLTIQRTQQEDSAVYLCASSLEARETQYFGPGTRLLVL.

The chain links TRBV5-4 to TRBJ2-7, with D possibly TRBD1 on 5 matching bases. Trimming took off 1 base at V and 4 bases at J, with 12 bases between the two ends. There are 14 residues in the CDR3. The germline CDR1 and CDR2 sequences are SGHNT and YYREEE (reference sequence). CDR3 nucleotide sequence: TGTGCCAGCAGCTTGCAGGGAAGTCCTTACGAGCAGTACTTC. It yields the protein CASSLQGSPYEQYF.

Here the CDR3 reads CASSQDMASATDTQYF. The CDR3, as DNA: TGCGCCAGCAGCCAAGATATGGCTAGCGCTACAGATACGCAGTATTTT. V gene TRBV4-3 combines with J gene TRBJ2-3; a possible D gene is TRBD2 (6 bases). CDR3 size: 16 residues. The germline V gene encodes CDR1 LGHNA and CDR2 YSLEER. The V end lost 0 bases, the J end lost 3 bases, and 13 bases lay between the germline ends.

CDR3 nucleotides: TGTGCCAGCAGTGAAGAGGGGGACTATGGCTACACCTTC. Translating it yields CASSEEGDYGYTF. The genes are TRBV6-1 and TRBJ1-2; the D gene is possibly TRBD1 (6 bases). There are 13 residues in the CDR3. V was pared by 1 base and J by 3 bases, with 6 bases between. Germline CDR1 is MNHNS and CDR2 is SASEGT.

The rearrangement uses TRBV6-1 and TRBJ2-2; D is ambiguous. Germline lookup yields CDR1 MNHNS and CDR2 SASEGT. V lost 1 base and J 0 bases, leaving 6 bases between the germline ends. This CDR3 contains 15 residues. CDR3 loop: CASSEDNANTGELFF. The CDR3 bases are TGTGCCAGCAGTGAAGACAACGCGAACACCGGGGAGCTGTTTTTT.

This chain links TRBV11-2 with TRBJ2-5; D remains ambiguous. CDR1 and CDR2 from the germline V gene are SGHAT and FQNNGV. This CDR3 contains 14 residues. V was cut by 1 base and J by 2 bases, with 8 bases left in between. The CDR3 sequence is CASSLGPVQETQYF. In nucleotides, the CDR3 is TGTGCCAGCAGCTTAGGGCCAGTACAAGAGACCCAGTACTTC. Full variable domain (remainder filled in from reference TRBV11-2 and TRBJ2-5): EAGVAQSPRYKIIEKRQSVAFWCNPISGHATLYWYQQILGQGPKLLIQFQNNGVVDDSQLPKDRFSAERLKGVDSTLKIQPAKLEDSAVYLCASSLGPVQETQYFGPGTRLLVL.

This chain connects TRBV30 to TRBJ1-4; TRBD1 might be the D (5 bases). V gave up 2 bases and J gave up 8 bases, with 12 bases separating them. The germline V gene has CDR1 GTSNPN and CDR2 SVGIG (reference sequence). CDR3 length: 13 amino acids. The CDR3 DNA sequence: TGTGCCTGGAGTAGGGGTGCCGTCGAAAAACTGTTTTTT. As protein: CAWSRGAVEKLFF.

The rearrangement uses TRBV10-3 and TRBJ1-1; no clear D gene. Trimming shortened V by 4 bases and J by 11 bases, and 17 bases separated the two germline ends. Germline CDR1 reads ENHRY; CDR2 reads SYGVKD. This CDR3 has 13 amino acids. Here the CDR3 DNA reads TGTGCCATCAGTGTACCGCCCCTCCAAGCTGCTTTCTTT. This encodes CAISVPPLQAAFF.

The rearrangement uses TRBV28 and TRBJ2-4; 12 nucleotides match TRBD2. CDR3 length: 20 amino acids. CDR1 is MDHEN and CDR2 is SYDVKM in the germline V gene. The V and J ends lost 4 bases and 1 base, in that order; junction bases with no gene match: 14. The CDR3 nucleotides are TGTGCCAGCAGTTCGAAGCGGCTAGCGGGAGGGCGGGAGGCCAAAAACATTCAGTACTTC. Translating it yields CASSSKRLAGGREAKNIQYF.

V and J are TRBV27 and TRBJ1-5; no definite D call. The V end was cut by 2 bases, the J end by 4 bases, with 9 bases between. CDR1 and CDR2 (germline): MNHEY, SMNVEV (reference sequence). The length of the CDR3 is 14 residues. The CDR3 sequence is CASSLERVNQPQHF. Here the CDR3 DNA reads TGTGCCAGCAGTTTAGAAAGGGTAAATCAGCCCCAGCATTTT.

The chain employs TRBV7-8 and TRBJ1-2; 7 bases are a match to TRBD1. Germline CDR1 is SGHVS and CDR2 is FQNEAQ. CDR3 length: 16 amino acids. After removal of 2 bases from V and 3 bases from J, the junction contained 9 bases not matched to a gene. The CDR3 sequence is CASSLQRGLSDYGYTF. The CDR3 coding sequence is TGTGCCAGCAGCTTACAAAGGGGGCTTTCGGACTATGGCTACACCTTC. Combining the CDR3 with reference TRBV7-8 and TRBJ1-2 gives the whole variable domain GAGVSQSPRYKVAKRGQDVALRCDPISGHVSLFWYQQALGQGPEFLTYFQNEAQLDKSGLPSDRFFAERPEGSVSTLKIQRTQQEDSAVYLCASSLQRGLSDYGYTFGSGTRLTVV.